The clone carrying this TCR beta chain was recorded at least ten times. With 2 bases removed from V and 2 bases from J, the gap between germline ends came to 11 bases. The CDR3 is 14 amino acids. Germline assignment: CDR1 SGHRS and CDR2 YFSETQ. These data belong to a study of CD8+CD57+ T cells in acquired aplastic anemia. The authors sequenced patients whose flow cytometry had shown CD8+CD57+ cell expansion. Profiling that covered TCR beta VDJ and CDR3 relied on genomic DNA as its template. TCRdb re-analysed the reads in MiXCR, keeping a single row per CDR3 protein. Here the sample spans about 240,000 distinct CDR3 sequences, around 43% being singletons.

The origin of this receptor is a human donor with aplastic anemia. The specimen sequenced was sorted CD4+, CD8+, or CD8+CD57+ T cells (not recorded which) from PBMCs. The genes are TRBV5-1 and TRBJ2-7; D gene unclear. In nucleotides, the CDR3 is TGCGCCAGCAGCTTCCACGTTAGCACCTACGAGCAGTACTTC. Protein sequence: CASSFHVSTYEQYF.